This is a list of T cell receptor beta chains from one sample in a study of vaccination and CD4 T cells after COVID-19. What these receptors recognize is not known. TCRdb re-called the PCR reads with MiXCR, one entry per CDR3 protein. Of about 20,000 distinct CDR3 sequences in the sample, approximately 48% were seen once. Sequences were derived from CD4+ T cells from blood, cultured in vitro, sampled after SARS-CoV-2 vaccination. All receptors come from a human donor who had recovered from COVID-19. CDR3s include the opening cysteine and the closing phenylalanine or tryptophan. D genes are given only for firm matches. Where a row states a size, it is once, few, many or the class of an expanded clone; other rows omit it.

clone_size j_call v_call d_call cdr3_aa cdr3_nt
few TRBJ2-3 TRBV7-2 NA CASSLYGKDTDTQYF TGTGCCAGCAGCTTATATGGGAAGGACACAGATACGCAGTATTTT
NA TRBJ2-2 TRBV20-1 TRBD1 CSAWDSRGGELFF TGCAGTGCTTGGGACAGCCGGGGCGGGGAGCTGTTTTTT
NA TRBJ1-1 TRBV28 NA CASSNPGPPGTEAFF TGTGCCAGCAGTAATCCGGGACCTCCGGGCACTGAAGCTTTCTTT
once TRBJ1-1 TRBV19 TRBD1 CASRRDREATEAFF TGTGCCAGTAGGCGGGACAGGGAAGCCACTGAAGCTTTCTTT
NA TRBJ2-3 TRBV14 NA CASSQSGASTDTQYF TGTGCCAGCAGCCAATCCGGGGCAAGCACAGATACGCAGTATTTT
NA TRBJ2-7 TRBV7-2 NA CASSPPRAGTEQYF TGTGCCAGCAGCCCCCCCAGGGCTGGTACCGAGCAGTACTTC
few TRBJ2-7 TRBV10-3 TRBD1 CAISDKGQSYEQYF TGTGCCATCAGTGATAAGGGACAGTCCTACGAGCAGTACTTC
once TRBJ2-2 TRBV7-3 NA CASKNRNTGELFF TGTGCCAGCAAGAACAGGAACACCGGGGAGCTGTTTTTT
NA TRBJ1-2 TRBV18 NA CASSPSIGTLYGYTF TGTGCCAGCTCACCTTCAATCGGCACCCTCTATGGCTACACCTTC
NA TRBJ1-2 TRBV4-1 TRBD1 CASSQVGTGGNYGYTF TGCGCCAGCAGCCAAGTCGGGACAGGGGGCAACTATGGCTACACCTTC
NA TRBJ1-2 TRBV2 NA CASIGRINNYGYTF TGTGCCAGCATCGGGCGGATTAATAACTATGGCTACACCTTC
NA TRBJ2-3 TRBV7-9 NA CASSFMSTDTQYF TGTGCCAGCAGCTTCATGTCGACAGATACGCAGTATTTT
NA TRBJ2-7 TRBV7-2 NA CASSLVGGREQYF TGTGCCAGCAGCTTAGTCGGGGGCCGGGAGCAGTACTTC
NA TRBJ1-2 TRBV28 TRBD1 CASSLEGQLNYGYTF TGTGCCAGCAGTTTAGAGGGACAGCTTAACTATGGCTACACCTTC
NA TRBJ1-1 TRBV20-1 NA CSARWAGTEAFF TGCAGTGCTAGGTGGGCAGGGACTGAAGCTTTCTTT
NA TRBJ1-1 TRBV6-1 NA CASSRQNTEAFF TGTGCCAGCAGTCGCCAGAACACTGAAGCTTTCTTT
NA TRBJ1-2 TRBV28 NA CASRDGKTGYTF TGTGCCAGCAGGGACGGGAAGACTGGCTACACCTTC
few TRBJ2-5 TRBV7-2 NA CASSLQETQYF TGTGCCAGCAGCTTACAAGAGACCCAGTACTTC
few TRBJ1-1 TRBV7-2 NA CASSSRPDTGTEAFF TGTGCCAGCAGCTCCCGTCCGGACACAGGCACTGAAGCTTTCTTT
NA TRBJ1-5 TRBV6-1 NA CASSRAGPGQPQHF TGTGCCAGCAGCCGAGCGGGGCCGGGGCAGCCCCAGCATTTT
NA TRBJ2-7 TRBV7-2 TRBD1 CASSQAGTGLYEQYF TGTGCCAGCAGCCAGGCCGGGACAGGTCTTTACGAGCAGTACTTC
NA TRBJ2-7 TRBV7-2 NA CASSFSPGSYEQYF TGTGCCAGCAGCTTTTCCCCGGGTTCCTACGAGCAGTACTTC